The rows below give T cell receptor beta chains drawn from one sample of a study of blood T cell repertoires in COVID-19. Some clones are missing from TCRdb's copy, which holds only in-frame ones; the method was immunoSEQ multiplex PCR. This sample has some 270,000 clones, with about nine tenths found just once. The sample consisted of PBMCs or T cells enriched from blood (not recorded which). These receptors were taken from a woman aged 25-40 years with acute COVID-19. CDR3s include the opening cysteine and the closing phenylalanine or tryptophan.

v_call cdr3_aa
TRBV18 CASSPPHGSEDTQYF
TRBV18 CASSPRNSGYEQYF
TRBV29-1 CSVEPFAGTGDPWWNTEAFF
TRBV10-3 CAISESTGDGQEFF
TRBV6-2/TRBV6-3 CASSQLAGEVEQFF
TRBV11-2 CASSPRGGWETEAFF
TRBV6-5 CASSSDRYTYEQYF
TRBV28 CADSPVKHSREKLFF
TRBV7-9 CASSPGTATTYNEQFF
TRBV27 CASTSFLREGTGELFF
TRBV13 CASSFSERPRALEQYF
TRBV5-1 CASGGSGLAGETQYF
TRBV5-1 CASRAGSSYNSPLHF
TRBV7-2 CASSSTSGTATDIQYF
TRBV7-9 CASSLGEYGYTF
TRBV7-3 CASSVQGGPYEQYF
TRBV29-1 CSVNLLAEAYNEQFF
TRBV18 CASSTGGRNTIYF
TRBV27 CASRPGTAHGYTF
TRBV6-5 CASSPGTGYTDTQYF
TRBV5-1 CASSLVIMSSYNEQFF
TRBV5-4 CASSSQAGGPSWDEQFF
TRBV24-1 CATSDVDRKGYTF
TRBV6-2/TRBV6-3 CASSLKSPRGQFF
TRBV11-2 CASSFGLAGYNEQFF
TRBV4-2 CASSQDSTGFYNEQFF
TRBV3-1/TRBV3-2 CASGRNSGADTQYF
TRBV2 CASSVPGSGNTIYF
TRBV27 CASSLSGLGAGFQPQHF
TRBV29-1 CLADSRVRGEAFF
TRBV19 CASSLPGRGASQPQHF
TRBV5-6 CASSFSLAASTDTQYF
TRBV11-2 CASSLEASGGYEQYF
TRBV6-5 CASSPDRGPYNEQFF
TRBV28 CASSFPGQGESEQYF
TRBV5-5 CASSLVWAGDREETQYF
TRBV19 CASTRWTGDTGELFF
TRBV10-2 CASGGQGPEKLFF
TRBV27 CASSSTAGSYEQYF
TRBV18 CASSPPGLAGFKEQFF
TRBV10-3 CAIRETSSGQYF
TRBV27 CASSSFTGAPQETQYF
TRBV2 CASGLPGQLYEQYF
TRBV7-8 CASSSLRAGLLANEQFF
TRBV7-6 CASSLARTGNLEQYF
TRBV7-3 CASSLVGTSGRPYNEQFF
TRBV9 CASSVDRGHGYTF
TRBV7-8 CASSIGRGDYEQYF
TRBV2 CASSGLGSNQPQHF
TRBV30 CAWSVLWEYTEAFF
TRBV3-1/TRBV3-2 CASSPRATGSSYNEQFF
TRBV9 CASSVDWAGTNTDTQYF
TRBV6-5 CASSPTGTNQPQHF
TRBV25-1 CASSGQGAYNYGYTF
TRBV19 CASSPRQGYTDTQYF
TRBV6-2/TRBV6-3 CASSGGSYEQYF
TRBV6-5 CASHTRGGETQYF
TRBV7-3 CASSLMETSGRANEQFF
TRBV4-1 CASSQETSGTDTQYF
TRBV5-1 CASSLTGREQVTDTQYF